This TCR beta chain was captured in a study of T-cell memory formation after mild COVID-19. Overall study: Most TCR clusters belonged to a single donor. The study, taken as a whole, reports: The study found balanced CD4/CD8 in clones contracting day 15 to 85 and a CD4+ lean in later expanders. Pre-infection memory already had some responding clones, implying cross-reactive memory joined.

TCRdb ran MiXCR on the 5' RACE reads and lists one entry per CDR3 protein. The sample holds just under 550,000 distinct CDR3 sequences, 20% seen once. This CDR3 contains 13 residues. The V and J ends lost 1 base and 10 bases, in that order; junction bases with no gene match: 9. Germline V gene lookup returns CDR1 SQVTM and CDR2 ANQGSEA. About this clonotype itself: What it binds is not known.

The sequenced material came from PBMCs or a T cell subset sorted from them (not recorded which). This chain connects TRBV29-1 to TRBJ1-2; 7 bases are shared with TRBD1. The sequence was obtained from an adult woman who had mild COVID-19 (a few samples of this study predate the infection). Cell type and time point are not known. CDR3 amino acids: CSVEVVGGGVYTF. DNA of the CDR3: TGCAGCGTTGAAGTTGTTGGAGGGGGCGTCTACACCTTC.